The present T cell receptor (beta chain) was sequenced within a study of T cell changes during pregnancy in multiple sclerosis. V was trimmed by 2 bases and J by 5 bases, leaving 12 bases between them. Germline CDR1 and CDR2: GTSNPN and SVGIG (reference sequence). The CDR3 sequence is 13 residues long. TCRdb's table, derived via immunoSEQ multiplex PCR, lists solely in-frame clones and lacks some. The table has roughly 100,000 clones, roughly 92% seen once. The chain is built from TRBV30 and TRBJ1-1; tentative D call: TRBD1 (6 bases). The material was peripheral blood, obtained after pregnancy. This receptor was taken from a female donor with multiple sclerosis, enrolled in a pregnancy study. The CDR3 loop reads CAWSWGHETEAFF. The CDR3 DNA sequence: TGTGCCTGGAGTTGGGGGCATGAGACTGAAGCTTTCTTT.